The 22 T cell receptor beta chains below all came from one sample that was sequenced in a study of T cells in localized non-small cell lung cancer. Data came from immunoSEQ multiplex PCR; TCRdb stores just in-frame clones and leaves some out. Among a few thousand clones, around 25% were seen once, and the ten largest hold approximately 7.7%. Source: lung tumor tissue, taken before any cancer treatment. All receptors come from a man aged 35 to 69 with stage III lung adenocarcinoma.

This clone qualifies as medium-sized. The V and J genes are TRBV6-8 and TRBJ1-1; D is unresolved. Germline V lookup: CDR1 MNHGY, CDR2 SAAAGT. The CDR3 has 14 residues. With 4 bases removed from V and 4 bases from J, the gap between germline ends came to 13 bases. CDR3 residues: CASSSGRPGTEAFF. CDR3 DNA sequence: TGTGCCAGCAGTTCTGGTAGACCGGGCACTGAAGCTTTCTTT.

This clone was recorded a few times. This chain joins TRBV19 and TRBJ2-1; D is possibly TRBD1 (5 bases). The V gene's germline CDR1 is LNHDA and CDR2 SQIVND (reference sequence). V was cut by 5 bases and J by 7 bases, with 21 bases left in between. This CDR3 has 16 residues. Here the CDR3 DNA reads TGTGCCAGTAGTGGGATCTTGGACACTATGAAGAATGAGCAGTTCTTC. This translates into CASSGILDTMKNEQFF.

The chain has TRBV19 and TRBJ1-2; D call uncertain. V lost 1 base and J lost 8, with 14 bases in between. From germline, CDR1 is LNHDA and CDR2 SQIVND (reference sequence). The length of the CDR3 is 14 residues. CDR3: CASSIGLWTWGYTF. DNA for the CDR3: TGTGCCAGTAGTATAGGTCTGTGGACTTGGGGCTACACCTTC.

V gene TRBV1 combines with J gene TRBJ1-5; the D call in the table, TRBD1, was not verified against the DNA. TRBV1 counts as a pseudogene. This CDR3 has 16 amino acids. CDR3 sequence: CASSQEGRGNNQPQHF. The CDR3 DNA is TGCGCCAGCAGCCAAGAGGGCAGGGGAAACAATCAGCCCCAGCATTTT.

CDR3 nucleotide sequence: TGCGCCAGCAGCCAAGAGGGGAGTCGGCAGCCCCAGCATTTT. The encoded protein is CASSQEGSRQPQHF. The chain uses TRBV1 and TRBJ1-5. TRBV1 is a pseudogene segment. CDR3 length equals 14 residues.

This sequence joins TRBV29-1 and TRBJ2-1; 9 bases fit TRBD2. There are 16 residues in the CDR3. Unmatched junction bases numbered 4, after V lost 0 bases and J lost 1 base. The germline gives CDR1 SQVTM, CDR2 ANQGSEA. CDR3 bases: TGCAGCGTTGAAGACAGCGGGAGGTCTTCCTACAATGAGCAGTTCTTC. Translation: CSVEDSGRSSYNEQFF.

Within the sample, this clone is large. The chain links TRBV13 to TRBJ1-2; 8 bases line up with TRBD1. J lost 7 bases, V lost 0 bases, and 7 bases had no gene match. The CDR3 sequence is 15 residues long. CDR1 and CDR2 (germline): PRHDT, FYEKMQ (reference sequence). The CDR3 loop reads CASSLGSGGDSGYTF. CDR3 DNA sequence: TGTGCCAGCAGCTTAGGTTCAGGGGGCGATTCTGGCTACACCTTC.

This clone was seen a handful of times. The CDR3 DNA sequence: TGTGCCAGCGAGAGGTCTGGGGCCAACGTCCTGACTTTC. Its protein product is CASERSGANVLTF. This chain joins TRBV6-8 and TRBJ2-6, with D uncertain. This CDR3 contains 13 residues. The V gene lost 8 bases and the J gene lost 1 base, with 6 bases spanning the gap. Per germline, CDR1 MNHGY and CDR2 SAAAGT.

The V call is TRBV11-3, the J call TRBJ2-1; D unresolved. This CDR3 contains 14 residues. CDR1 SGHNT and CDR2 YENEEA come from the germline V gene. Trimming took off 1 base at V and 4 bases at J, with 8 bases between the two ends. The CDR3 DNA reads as TGTGCCAGCAGCTTAGGGCAGCCTTACAATGAGCAGTTCTTC. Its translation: CASSLGQPYNEQFF.

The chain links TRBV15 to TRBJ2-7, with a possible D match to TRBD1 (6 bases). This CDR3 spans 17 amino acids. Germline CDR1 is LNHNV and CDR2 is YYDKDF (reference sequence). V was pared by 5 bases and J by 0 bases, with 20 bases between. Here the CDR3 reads CATSASSRGGRSYEQYF. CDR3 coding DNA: TGTGCCACCAGCGCAAGTTCCAGGGGTGGTCGCTCCTACGAGCAGTACTTC. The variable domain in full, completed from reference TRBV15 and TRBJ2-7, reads DAMVIQNPRYQVTQFGKPVTLSCSQTLNHNVMYWYQQKSSQAPKLLFHYYDKDFNNEADTPDNFQSRRPNTSFCFLDIRSPGLGDTAMYLCATSASSRGGRSYEQYFGPGTRLTVT.

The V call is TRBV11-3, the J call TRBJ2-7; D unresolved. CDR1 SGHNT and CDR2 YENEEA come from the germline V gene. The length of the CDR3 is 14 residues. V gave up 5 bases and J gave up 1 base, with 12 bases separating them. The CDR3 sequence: CASSPDHGSYEQYF. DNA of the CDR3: TGTGCCAGCAGCCCCGATCACGGATCCTACGAGCAGTACTTC.

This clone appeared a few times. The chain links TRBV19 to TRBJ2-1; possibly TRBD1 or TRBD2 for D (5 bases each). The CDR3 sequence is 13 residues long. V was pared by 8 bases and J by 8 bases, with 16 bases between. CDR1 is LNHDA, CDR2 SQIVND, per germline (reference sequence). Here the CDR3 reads CASSGAVGDEQFF. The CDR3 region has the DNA TGTGCCAGTTCCGGGGCCGTAGGCGATGAGCAGTTCTTC.

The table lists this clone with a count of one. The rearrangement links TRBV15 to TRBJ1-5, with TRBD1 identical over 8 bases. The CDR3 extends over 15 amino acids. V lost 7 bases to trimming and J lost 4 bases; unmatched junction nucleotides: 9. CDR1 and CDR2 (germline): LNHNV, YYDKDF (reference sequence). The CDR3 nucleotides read TGTGCCACCAACCCGGACAGGGTTGGGAATCAGCCCCAGCATTTT. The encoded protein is CATNPDRVGNQPQHF. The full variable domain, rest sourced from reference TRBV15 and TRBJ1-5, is DAMVIQNPRYQVTQFGKPVTLSCSQTLNHNVMYWYQQKSSQAPKLLFHYYDKDFNNEADTPDNFQSRRPNTSFCFLDIRSPGLGDTAMYLCATNPDRVGNQPQHFGDGTRLSIL.

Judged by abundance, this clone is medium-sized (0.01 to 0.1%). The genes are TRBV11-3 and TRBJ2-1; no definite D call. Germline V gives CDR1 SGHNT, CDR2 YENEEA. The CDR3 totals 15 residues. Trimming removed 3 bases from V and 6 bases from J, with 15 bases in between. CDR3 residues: CASSLDSIGSNEQFF. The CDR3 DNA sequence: TGTGCCAGCAGCTTGGATAGTATAGGGTCCAATGAGCAGTTCTTC.

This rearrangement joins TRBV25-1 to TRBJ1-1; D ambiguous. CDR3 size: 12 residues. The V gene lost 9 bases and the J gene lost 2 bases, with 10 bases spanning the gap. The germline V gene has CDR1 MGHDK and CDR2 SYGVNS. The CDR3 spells CASGRINTEAFF. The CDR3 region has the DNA TGTGCCAGTGGGAGAATTAACACTGAAGCTTTCTTT.

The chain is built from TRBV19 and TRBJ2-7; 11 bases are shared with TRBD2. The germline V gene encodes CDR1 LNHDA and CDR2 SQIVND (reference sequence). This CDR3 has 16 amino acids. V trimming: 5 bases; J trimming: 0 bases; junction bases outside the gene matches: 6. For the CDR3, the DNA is TGTGCCAGTAGTTCACTAGCGGGGGTTTACTCCTACGAGCAGTACTTC. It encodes CASSSLAGVYSYEQYF. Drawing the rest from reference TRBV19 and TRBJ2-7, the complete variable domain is DGGITQSPKYLFRKEGQNVTLSCEQNLNHDAMYWYRQDPGQGLRLIYYSQIVNDFQKGDIAEGYSVSREKKESFPLTVTSAQKNPTAFYLCASSSLAGVYSYEQYFGPGTRLTVT.

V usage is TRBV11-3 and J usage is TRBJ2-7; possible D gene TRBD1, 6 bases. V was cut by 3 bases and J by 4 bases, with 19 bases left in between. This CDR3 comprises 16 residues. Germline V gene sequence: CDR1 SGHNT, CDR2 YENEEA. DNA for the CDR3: TGTGCCAGCAGCTTGGCCGGAGGACAGACCATTTACGAGCAGTACTTC. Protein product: CASSLAGGQTIYEQYF.

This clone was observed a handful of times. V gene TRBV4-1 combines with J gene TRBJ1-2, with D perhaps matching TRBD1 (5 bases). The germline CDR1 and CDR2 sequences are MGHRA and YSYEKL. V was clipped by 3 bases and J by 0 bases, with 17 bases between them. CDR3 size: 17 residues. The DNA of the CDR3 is TGCGCCAGCAGCCATCTAGAGGGACTTCTTTCTAACTATGGCTACACCTTC. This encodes CASSHLEGLLSNYGYTF.

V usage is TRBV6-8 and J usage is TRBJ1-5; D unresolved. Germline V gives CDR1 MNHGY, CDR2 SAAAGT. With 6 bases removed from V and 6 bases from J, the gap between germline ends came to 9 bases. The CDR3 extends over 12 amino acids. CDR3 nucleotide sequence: TGTGCCAGCAGCATGTCTGGTCAGCCCCAGCATTTT. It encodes CASSMSGQPQHF.

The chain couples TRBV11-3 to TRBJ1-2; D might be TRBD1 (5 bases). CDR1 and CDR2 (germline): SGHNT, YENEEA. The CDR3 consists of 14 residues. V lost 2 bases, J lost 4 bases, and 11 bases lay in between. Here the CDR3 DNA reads TGTGCCAGCAGCTTAAAAGGGGTACGCTATGGCTACACCTTC. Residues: CASSLKGVRYGYTF.

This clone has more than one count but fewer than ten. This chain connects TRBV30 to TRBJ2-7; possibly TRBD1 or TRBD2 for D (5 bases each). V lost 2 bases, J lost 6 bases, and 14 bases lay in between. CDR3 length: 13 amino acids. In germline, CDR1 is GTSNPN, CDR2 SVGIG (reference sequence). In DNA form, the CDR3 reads TGTGCCTGGAGTCCAAGGGGAGAGGGCGAGCAGTACTTC. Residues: CAWSPRGEGEQYF.

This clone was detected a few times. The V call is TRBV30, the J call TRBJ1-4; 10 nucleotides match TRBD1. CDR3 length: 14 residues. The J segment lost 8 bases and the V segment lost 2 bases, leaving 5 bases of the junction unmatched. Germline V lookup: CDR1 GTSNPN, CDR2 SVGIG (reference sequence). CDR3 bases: TGTGCCTGGAGTCCCGGGACAGGGGTCGAAAAACTGTTTTTT. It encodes CAWSPGTGVEKLFF. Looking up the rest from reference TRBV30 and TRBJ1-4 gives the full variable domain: SQTIHQWPATLVQPVGSPLSLECTVEGTSNPNLYWYRQAAGRGLQLLFYSVGIGQISSEVPQNLSASRPQDRQFILSSKKLLLSDSGFYLCAWSPGTGVEKLFFGSGTQLSVL.